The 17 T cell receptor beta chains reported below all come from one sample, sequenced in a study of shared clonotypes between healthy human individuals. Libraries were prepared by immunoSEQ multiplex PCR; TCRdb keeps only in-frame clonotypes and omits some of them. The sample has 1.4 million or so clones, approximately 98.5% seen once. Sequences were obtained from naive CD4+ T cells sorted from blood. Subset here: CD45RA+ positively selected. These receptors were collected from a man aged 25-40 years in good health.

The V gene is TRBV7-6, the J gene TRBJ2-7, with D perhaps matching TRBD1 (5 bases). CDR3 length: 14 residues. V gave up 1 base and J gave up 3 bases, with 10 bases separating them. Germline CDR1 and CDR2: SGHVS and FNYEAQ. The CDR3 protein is CASSLGQTFYEQYF. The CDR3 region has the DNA TGTGCCAGCAGCTTAGGACAGACCTTCTACGAGCAGTACTTC.

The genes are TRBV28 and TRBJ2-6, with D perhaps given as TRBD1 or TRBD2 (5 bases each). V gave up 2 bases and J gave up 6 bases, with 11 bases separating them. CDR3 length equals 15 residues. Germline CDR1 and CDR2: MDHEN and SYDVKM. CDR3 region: CASSLGSGTANVLTF. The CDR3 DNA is TGTGCCAGCAGTTTAGGGTCAGGGACGGCCAACGTCCTGACTTTC.

CDR3 nucleotides: TGTGCCAGCAGCATTACCGGGACAGGGGCCGAGCAGTACTTC. Residues: CASSITGTGAEQYF. The chain is built from TRBV7-9 and TRBJ2-7; TRBD1 aligns across 10 bases. V lost 5 bases and J lost 6; bases outside the gene matches: 7. The CDR3 covers 14 residues. The germline V gene encodes CDR1 SEHNR and CDR2 FQNEAQ (reference sequence).

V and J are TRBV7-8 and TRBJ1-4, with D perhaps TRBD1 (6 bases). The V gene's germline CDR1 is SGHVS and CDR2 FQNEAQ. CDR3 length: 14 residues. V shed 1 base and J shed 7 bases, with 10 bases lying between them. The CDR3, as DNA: TGTGCCAGCAGCTTAGGCAGGGGAAGTGAAAAACTGTTTTTT. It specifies CASSLGRGSEKLFF. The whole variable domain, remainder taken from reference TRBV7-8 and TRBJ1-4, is GAGVSQSPRYKVAKRGQDVALRCDPISGHVSLFWYQQALGQGPEFLTYFQNEAQLDKSGLPSDRFFAERPEGSVSTLKIQRTQQEDSAVYLCASSLGRGSEKLFFGSGTQLSVL.

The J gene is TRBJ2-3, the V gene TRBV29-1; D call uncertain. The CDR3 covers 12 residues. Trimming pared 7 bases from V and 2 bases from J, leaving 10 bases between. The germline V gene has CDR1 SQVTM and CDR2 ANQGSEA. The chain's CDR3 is CSAIPSTDTQYF. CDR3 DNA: TGCAGCGCCATACCCTCCACAGATACGCAGTATTTT.

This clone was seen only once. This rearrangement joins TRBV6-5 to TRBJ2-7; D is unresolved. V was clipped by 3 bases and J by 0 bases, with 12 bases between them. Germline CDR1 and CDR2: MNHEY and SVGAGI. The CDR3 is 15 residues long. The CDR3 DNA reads TGTGCCAGCAGTTATGATTACCCAAGCTCCTACGAGCAGTACTTC. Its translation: CASSYDYPSSYEQYF.

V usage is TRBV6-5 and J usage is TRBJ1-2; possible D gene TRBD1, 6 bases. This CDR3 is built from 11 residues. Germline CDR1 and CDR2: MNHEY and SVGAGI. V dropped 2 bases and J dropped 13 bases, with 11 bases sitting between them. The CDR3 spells CASSYRGAPTF. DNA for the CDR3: TGTGCCAGCAGTTACCGGGGGGCCCCCACCTTC.

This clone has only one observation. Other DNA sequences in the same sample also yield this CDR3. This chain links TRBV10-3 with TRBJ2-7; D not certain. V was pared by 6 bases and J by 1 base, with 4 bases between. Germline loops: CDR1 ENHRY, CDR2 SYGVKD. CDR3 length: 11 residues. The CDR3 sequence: CAIRGSYEQYF. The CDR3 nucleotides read TGTGCCATCAGGGGTTCCTACGAGCAGTACTTC.

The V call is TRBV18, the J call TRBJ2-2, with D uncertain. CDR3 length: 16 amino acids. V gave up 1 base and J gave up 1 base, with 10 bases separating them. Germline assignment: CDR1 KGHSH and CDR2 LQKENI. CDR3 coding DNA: TGTGCCAGCTCACCACTTGTGGGAATGAACACCGGGGAGCTGTTTTTT. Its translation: CASSPLVGMNTGELFF.

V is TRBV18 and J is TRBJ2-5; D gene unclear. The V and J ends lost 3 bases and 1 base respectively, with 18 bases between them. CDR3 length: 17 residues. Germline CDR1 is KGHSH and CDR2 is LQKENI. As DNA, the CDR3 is TGTGCCAGCTCACCCCCTTCGGGCAGGCAGTCCCAAGAGACCCAGTACTTC. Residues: CASSPPSGRQSQETQYF.

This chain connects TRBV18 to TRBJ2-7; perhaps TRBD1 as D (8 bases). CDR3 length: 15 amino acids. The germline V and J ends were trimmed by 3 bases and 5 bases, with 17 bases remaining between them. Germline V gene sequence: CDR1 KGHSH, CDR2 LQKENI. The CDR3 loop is CASSPTGGVFDEQYF. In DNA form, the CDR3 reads TGTGCCAGCTCACCCACAGGGGGGGTTTTCGACGAGCAGTACTTC.

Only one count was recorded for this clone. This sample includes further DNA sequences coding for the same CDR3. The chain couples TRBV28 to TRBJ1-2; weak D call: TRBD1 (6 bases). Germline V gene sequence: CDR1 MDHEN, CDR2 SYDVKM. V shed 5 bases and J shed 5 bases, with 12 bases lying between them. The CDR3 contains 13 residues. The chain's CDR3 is CASSLLGQYGYTF. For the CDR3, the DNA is TGTGCCAGCAGTCTCCTCGGACAGTATGGCTACACCTTC.

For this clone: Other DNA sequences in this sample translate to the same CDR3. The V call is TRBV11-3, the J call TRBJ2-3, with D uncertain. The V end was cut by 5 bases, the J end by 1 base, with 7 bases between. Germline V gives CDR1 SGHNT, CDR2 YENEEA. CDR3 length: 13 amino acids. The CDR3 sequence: CASSPSGTDTQYF. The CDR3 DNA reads TGTGCCAGCAGCCCCTCAGGCACAGATACGCAGTATTTT.

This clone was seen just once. The CDR3 loop reads CASSEVVGSYYEQYF. The CDR3 DNA reads as TGTGCCAGCAGTGAAGTCGTGGGTTCTTACTACGAGCAGTACTTC. The genes are TRBV2 and TRBJ2-7; D gene unclear. Germline CDR1 SNHLY, CDR2 FYNNEI. V was shortened by 1 base and J by 3 bases, with 13 bases between the two germline ends. This CDR3 is 15 amino acids long. The complete variable domain, with remaining parts taken from reference TRBV2 and TRBJ2-7, reads EPEVTQTPSHQVTQMGQEVILRCVPISNHLYFYWYRQILGQKVEFLVSFYNNEISEKSEIFDDQFSVERPDGSNFTLKIRSTKLEDSAMYFCASSEVVGSYYEQYFGPGTRLTVT.

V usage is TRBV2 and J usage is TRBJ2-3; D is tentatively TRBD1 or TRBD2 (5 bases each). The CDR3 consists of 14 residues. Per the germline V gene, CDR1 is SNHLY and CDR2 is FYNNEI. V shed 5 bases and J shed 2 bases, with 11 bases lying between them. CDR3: CASSRDAYTDTQYF. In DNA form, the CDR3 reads TGTGCCAGCAGTAGGGACGCTTACACAGATACGCAGTATTTT.

CDR3 residues: CASSVGTATDTQYF. The DNA for the CDR3 is TGTGCCAGCAGCGTAGGGACAGCCACAGATACGCAGTATTTT. The rearrangement joins TRBV9 to TRBJ2-3; D is possibly TRBD1 (6 bases). V dropped 0 bases and J dropped 2 bases, with 7 bases sitting between them. From germline, CDR1 is SGDLS and CDR2 YYNGEE. The CDR3 has 14 amino acids.

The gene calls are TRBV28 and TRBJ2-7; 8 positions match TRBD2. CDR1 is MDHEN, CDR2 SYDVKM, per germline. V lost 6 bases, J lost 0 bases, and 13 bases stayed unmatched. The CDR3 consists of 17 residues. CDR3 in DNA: TGTGCCAGCAGGACCTTGCTAGCGGGCGTGAGCTCCTACGAGCAGTACTTC. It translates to CASRTLLAGVSSYEQYF. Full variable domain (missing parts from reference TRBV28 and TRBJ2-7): DVKVTQSSRYLVKRTGEKVFLECVQDMDHENMFWYRQDPGLGLRLIYFSYDVKMKEKGDIPEGYSVSREKKERFSLILESASTNQTSMYLCASRTLLAGVSSYEQYFGPGTRLTVT.